The clone carrying this T cell receptor beta chain is judged large. Its antigen remains unidentified. As processed by the authors: CDR3 differences across clinicopathological groups were used to build a distant-metastasis classifier for papillary thyroid cancer. MiXCR reprocessed the PCR reads for TCRdb. These V and J calls originate from TCRdb's pipeline instead of the authors' own analysis. The sample carries about 10,000 clones, roughly 28% recorded once. Germline CDR1 LNHDA, CDR2 SQIVND (reference sequence). The CDR3 extends over 17 amino acids. Deletions cut 1 base from V and 0 bases from J, with 13 bases between. These data come from a study of metastatic and nonmetastatic thyroid tumors. Overall study: Repertoires were compared across blood and tumor or nodule tissue from malignant and benign thyroid patients. Overall study results and limits: A significant increase in TCR beta diversity was reportedly seen in malignant thyroid tumors relative to benign nodules, in blood and tumor.

Before thyroid surgery, none of the patients had received any treatment. The clonotype was recovered from a female donor with papillary thyroid cancer or a benign thyroid nodule (not recorded which). Some clones in this sample may be carry-over from other donors' samples. Sequencing was carried out using tumor tissue. The chain is built from TRBV19 and TRBJ1-5; D is unclear. CDR3 DNA sequence: TGTGCCAGTAGTATAGGTCGCAGATCAAATAGCAATCAGCCCCAGCATTTT. Translation: CASSIGRRSNSNQPQHF.